Reported below is one TCR beta chain. Its antigen is currently unknown. This entry is derived from a study of T cell responses to AZD1222 COVID-19 vaccine. The data were produced by immunoSEQ multiplex PCR, yet TCRdb's version contains in-frame clones alone and is incomplete. The sample holds approximately 140,000 clones, roughly 92% seen once. Germline V lookup: CDR1 LGHDT, CDR2 YNNKEL (reference sequence). CDR3 length: 14 residues. The V and J ends lost 1 base and 1 base respectively, with 7 bases between them. General study results and limits: Following two doses of AZD1222, Spike-specific TCR breadth and depth rose.

This material consisted of peripheral blood, taken 28 days after the second AZD1222 dose. This clonotype was sampled from an adult who received the AZD1222 COVID-19 vaccine. The chain employs TRBV3-1 (or the pseudogene TRBV3-2) and TRBJ2-5; perhaps TRBD2 as D (6 bases). CDR3 DNA sequence: TGTGCCAGCAGCCAAGGCGGGGCCCAAGAGACCCAGTACTTC. This translates into CASSQGGAQETQYF.